This TCR beta chain emerged from a study of blood T cell repertoires in COVID-19 (dated by TCRdb to 2019 to 2021). General notes on the study: The collaborator samples originated in the United States, Italy and Spain and spanned the acute and convalescent phases of COVID-19. The repertoires were released in a freely available public database intended as a resource for research on the immune response to SARS-CoV-2. The samples were drawn from the first 160 participants of the ongoing ImmuneRACE study and from more than 1,000 subjects provided by 6 global collaborators. The dataset comprised deeply sampled blood TCRbeta repertoires from subjects exposed to, actively infected with, or recovered from COVID-19. The sample metadata nearly always contained a de-identified subject ID, COVID-19 status, age in years and sex. HLA class I and class II types, where available, came from metadata supplied by the sample provider rather than from assay-based typing. The prospective study material was composed of cDNA or gDNA derived from T cells, B-cell-depleted T cells, or PBMCs. On the study overall, not on this receptor specifically: Clinical and demographic metadata were provided uncurated, with the amount varying by source and participant.

TCRbeta CDR3 regions were amplified from genomic DNA using the immunoSEQ Assay, a bias-controlled multiplex PCR. Processing in the source paper ran as follows. The number of nucleated cells in each sample was estimated from the amplification of reference gene primers within the assay. To quantify the absolute abundance of each unique TCRbeta CDR3 rearrangement, sequence reads were collapsed and filtered. For each sample, productive Simpson clonality was calculated as the square root of Simpson's diversity index over productive rearrangements. As stored in TCRdb, this immuneACCESS dataset retains in-frame rearrangements with V and J assigned. A fraction of the clones does not appear; measured against another copy, unresolved V genes explain less than half of the discrepancy, and the remainder lacks a known reason. D and trimming come from the DNA, and the V and J calls and clone size come from that table. Across this sample there are roughly 300,000 clones, with roughly 91% seen only once. Roughly 1.9% of the sample is in the top ten clones.

In Seattle, one collaborating source enrolled patients while the infection was active and tracked those patients longitudinally over the course of disease. Whole blood was collected in K2EDTA tubes by collaborating institutions according to the institutions' own protocols. For TCRbeta analysis, collaborators shipped samples as frozen whole blood, isolated PBMCs, or DNA extracted from either of those sample types. With respect to this clone: Its cognate antigen has yet to be identified. Base-call qualities are not available, and no considerably larger clone is one nucleotide away.

Looking up the germline V gene (reference sequence) yields CDR1 MNHEY and CDR2 SMNVEV. Measured from the cysteine to the phenylalanine, the CDR3 is 14 residues long. Left in the record is the CDR3 DNA by itself, 42 bases read in frame from the first base. Here V drops 6 bases and J drops 3 bases, and the junction holds 5 bases not matched to any gene. This sequence was found in a woman aged 25-40 years with COVID-19, enrolled during active disease. Sequencing was done on a sample of peripheral blood. This chain is built from TRBV27 and TRBJ1-5, and TRBD1 aligns with 7 junction nucleotides. The DNA is as follows: TGTGCCAGCAGCCTACAGGGGTTCAATCAGCCCCAGCATTTT. The resulting protein is CASSLQGFNQPQHF.